This T cell receptor beta chain was sequenced for a study of cytomegalovirus exposure and HLA in healthy donors. Study results and limitations: Later analysis identified about 17,000 TCR beta sequences associated with HLA alleles, using a false discovery rate threshold of 0.05. A later analysis reportedly identified an Asian-associated ancestry cluster as carrying fewer N-insertions than the approximately 670-donor mean. It was 150 to 200 TCR beta chains that were listed as cytomegalovirus-associated. In a later analysis, TCR beta V- and J-gene trimming showed a link to a missense DCLRE1C variant.

Note on this clone: Its antigen is unidentified.

Researchers ran the PCR with 60 Vbeta and 13 Jbeta primers. Clones were read by immunoSEQ multiplex PCR, and TCRdb kept only the in-frame ones, dropping some. The sample carries some 150,000 clones, roughly 83% recorded once. The sample consisted of PBMCs. The receptor was isolated from a man aged 35 to 55 in good health and CMV-seropositive.

CDR3 DNA sequence: TGCGCCAGCAGCCAAGCCCGGGGTGAATACAATGAGCAGTTCTTC. Translating it yields CASSQARGEYNEQFF. The rearrangement joins TRBV4-1 to TRBJ2-1; D possibly corresponds to TRBD2 (5 bases). V was clipped by 1 base and J by 4 bases, with 11 bases between them. CDR1 MGHRA and CDR2 YSYEKL come from the germline V gene. The CDR3 is 15 amino acids.